The clone carrying this T cell receptor (beta chain) occurred a few times. Its antigen is not known. The data stem from a study of post-analysis software for immune sequencing data. About the study: Recorded disease courses covered relapsing-remitting, secondary progressive and progressive-relapsing multiple sclerosis. Some patients had no subtype annotation.

The study's findings and limits: Controls had lower frequencies than patients of about 5 TRBV segments, which included TRBV5-6, TRBV5-1 and TRBV20-1. F measure grouped same-batch samples tightly together. Versus controls, multiple sclerosis patients showed significantly lower diversity (normalized Chao1).

Unique molecular identifiers were built into the TCR beta cDNA libraries. The source material, 1 to 10 million T cells, gave rise to approximately 520,000 cDNA molecules. TCRdb analysed the PCR reads with MiXCR anew, one entry per CDR3 protein. The repertoire consists of approximately 630,000 distinct CDR3 sequences, with 59% occurring once and the leading ten covering 11%. Germline V lookup: CDR1 SNHLY, CDR2 FYNNEI. The V end lost 3 bases, the J end lost 0 bases, and 12 bases lay between the germline ends. CDR3 length equals 15 residues. Sequenced sample: blood. This clonotype was sampled from a girl aged 2 to 9 with multiple sclerosis. The rearrangement uses TRBV2 and TRBJ2-7; no clear D gene. The DNA for the CDR3 is TGTGCCAGCAGTGAGAGCGCACAAAGCTCCTACGAGCAGTACTTC. Amino acids: CASSESAQSSYEQYF.